This T cell receptor beta chain was captured by sequencing in a study of metastatic and nonmetastatic thyroid tumors. TCRdb re-called clones from the PCR reads using MiXCR. The sample gives about 30,000 clones, 20% to 25% of which show up once; less than 9.5% is in the top ten. Notes on this clone: Sequence at one end of the junction differs from germline and may be a read error.

All patients were treatment-naive before thyroid surgery. The source of this sequence is a female donor with papillary thyroid cancer or a benign thyroid nodule (not recorded which). Some clones in this sample may be carry-over from other donors' samples. Sequences were obtained from blood.

The CDR3 here is CASGLVVGEVNQPKHF. The CDR3 DNA follows: TGTGCTAGTGGTTTGGTGGTAGGGGAGGTCAATCAGCCCAAGCATTTT. The chain uses TRBV12-5 and TRBJ1-5, with D possibly TRBD1 on 5 matching bases. CDR3 length equals 16 residues. Germline V gives CDR1 LGHNT, CDR2 FRNRAP.